These T cell receptor beta chains were read from a single sample in a study of cytomegalovirus exposure and HLA in healthy donors. Generated by immunoSEQ multiplex PCR, the TCRdb table keeps only in-frame clones and is missing some. The table includes 200,000 to 300,000 clones, around nine tenths detected once. The sample taken for sequencing was PBMCs. The receptors shown here come from a man aged 18-30 years in good health and CMV-seronegative. Each CDR3 is given without its conserved first and last residue.

TRBV2	TRBJ1-1	ASTLQGALNTEAF
TRBV7-2	TRBJ2-3	ASSLADTASRTDTQY
TRBV5-4	TRBJ2-7	ASSTTGQGSEQY
TRBV19	TRBJ1-1	ASQDTLPQNTEAF
TRBV25-1	TRBJ2-1	ASSEYGGVNEQF
TRBV5-8	TRBJ2-7	ASSLTGGEIYEQY
TRBV9	TRBJ1-2	ASSVERGWAGDGYT
TRBV7-3	TRBJ2-7	ASSPGAGGYEQY
TRBV1	TRBJ1-4	TSSQVGTFNEKLF
TRBV29-1	TRBJ2-5	SVVRWASGTQETQY
TRBV28	TRBJ1-5	ASSSGGGSRNQPQH
TRBV7-2	TRBJ2-2	ASSLRAPGGGLTGELF
TRBV6-1	TRBJ1-5	ASSETGFLQPQH
TRBV5-4	TRBJ1-2	ASSLPPGVGYT
TRBV11-2	TRBJ1-1	ASSPSRVWAF
TRBV19	TRBJ1-3	ASSIRYGEASSGNTIY